This TCR beta chain was retrieved from a study of T cell changes during pregnancy in multiple sclerosis. Generated by immunoSEQ multiplex PCR, the TCRdb table keeps only in-frame clones and is missing some. The table shows around 86,000 clones, with just under 95% occurring only once. Sequencing was performed on peripheral blood, taken in the first trimester of pregnancy. The receptor comes from a female donor with multiple sclerosis, enrolled in a pregnancy study.

The CDR3 sequence is CASSREGGATYEQYF. As DNA, the CDR3 is TGTGCCAGCAGTCGAGAGGGGGGGGCGACCTACGAGCAGTACTTC. The rearrangement links TRBV6-1 to TRBJ2-7, with D possibly being TRBD2 (7 bases). The V and J ends lost 5 bases and 2 bases respectively, with 16 bases between them. CDR3 size: 15 residues. The germline V gene has CDR1 MNHNS and CDR2 SASEGT.